Following are 21 T cell receptor beta chains from one sample sequenced in a study of T cells after yellow fever vaccination. Via MiXCR, TCRdb re-called the 5' RACE reads, giving one row per CDR3 protein. Of 500,000 to 550,000 distinct CDR3 sequences in the sample, 20% to 25% were seen once. The material sequenced was PBMCs, taken around 3 weeks after the first yellow fever vaccination. The receptors here all came from a man aged 18 to 29 who received the YFV17D yellow fever vaccine.

This clonotype was seen a few times. The chain couples TRBV21-1 to TRBJ1-1; the table's D call, TRBD1, has no DNA check behind it. TRBV21-1 constitutes a pseudogene. The CDR3 consists of 16 residues. Here the CDR3 DNA reads TGTGCCAGCAGTTGGGGGCCCATCGTAATAGGCACTGAAGCTTTCTTT. Translated, it gives CASSWGPIVIGTEAFF.

This chain uses TRBV19 with TRBJ2-2; D is possibly TRBD1 or TRBD2 (5 bases each). V shed 7 bases and J shed 4 bases, with 16 bases lying between them. CDR3 length equals 15 residues. Germline CDR1 is LNHDA and CDR2 is SQIVND (reference sequence). The CDR3 DNA reads TGTGCCAGTAACTCGGGGCTCGCCGGCACCGGGGAGCTGTTTTTT. This codes for CASNSGLAGTGELFF.

The CDR3 loop is CASSFGGRSPKSEQYF. The CDR3 DNA follows: TGTGCCAGCAGCTTTGGGGGTAGATCCCCAAAAAGCGAGCAGTACTTC. This chain joins TRBV5-4 and TRBJ2-7; either TRBD1 or TRBD2 may fit D (5 bases each). V gave up 2 bases and J gave up 6 bases, with 21 bases separating them. The CDR3 totals 16 residues. Germline V lookup: CDR1 SGHNT, CDR2 YYREEE (reference sequence).

This chain joins TRBV12-3 or TRBV12-4 and TRBJ2-3; 11 bases agree with TRBD2. The CDR3 spans 16 residues. V dropped 2 bases and J dropped 6; count of bases not matched to a gene: 7. CDR3 protein: CASSLLSGGGGDTQYF. CDR3 in DNA: TGTGCCAGCAGTTTACTTAGCGGGGGGGGAGGGGATACGCAGTATTTT.

With respect to this clonotype: A much larger clonotype is one base distant, so this may be a read error. V and J are TRBV20-1 and TRBJ1-1; D unresolved. Germline-derived CDR1 and CDR2 are DFQATT and SNEGSKA (reference sequence). CDR3 length: 11 amino acids. The CDR3 DNA follows: TGCAGCCAGGCACGCAACACTGAAGCTTTCTTT. It translates to CSQARNTEAFF.

The CDR3 is CASAGGARAFF. In nucleotides, the CDR3 is TGTGCCAGCGCGGGAGGGGCGCGGGCTTTCTTT. The chain has TRBV3-1 and TRBJ1-1, with a possible D match to TRBD1 (5 bases). CDR3 length equals 11 residues. Trimming shortened V by 8 bases and J by 11 bases, and 15 bases separated the two germline ends. The germline gives CDR1 LGHDT, CDR2 YNNKEL (reference sequence). The full variable domain, with the rest looked up from reference TRBV3-1 and TRBJ1-1, is DTAVSQTPKYLVTQMGNDKSIKCEQNLGHDTMYWYKQDSKKFLKIMFSYNNKELIINETVPNRFSPKSPDKAHLNLHINSLELGDSAVYFCASAGGARAFFGQGTRLTVV.

This clonotype has a handful of counts. The V and J genes are TRBV12-3 or TRBV12-4 and TRBJ2-2; TRBD2 matches 8 bases. With V trimmed by 4 bases and J by 7 bases, 5 bases remained unmatched. This CDR3 has 14 amino acids. The CDR3 loop reads CASSSAGTSGELFF. The CDR3 DNA sequence: TGTGCCAGCAGTTCCGCCGGGACTAGCGGGGAGCTGTTTTTT.

The chain joins TRBV20-1 to TRBJ1-2; perhaps TRBD1 as D (6 bases). CDR1 and CDR2 (germline): DFQATT, SNEGSKA (reference sequence). V was pared by 2 bases and J by 8 bases, with 15 bases between. The CDR3 has 13 residues. The CDR3 nucleotides are TGCAGTGCTAGACTTTCGCAGGGGTACGGCTACACCTTC. It yields the protein CSARLSQGYGYTF.

Here the CDR3 DNA reads TGCAGTGCTGAAGACGAAGGGTTCGGAGAGACCCAGTACTTC. Encoded protein: CSAEDEGFGETQYF. V usage is TRBV20-1 and J usage is TRBJ2-5; D remains unclear. V was cut by 5 bases and J by 4 bases, with 17 bases left in between. CDR1 DFQATT and CDR2 SNEGSKA come from the germline V gene (reference sequence). The CDR3 runs to 14 residues.

V gene TRBV20-1 combines with J gene TRBJ2-3; maybe TRBD2 (6 bases). Germline V gene data show CDR1 as DFQATT and CDR2 as SNEGSKA (reference sequence). Trimming cost V 3 bases and J 8 bases, with 21 bases left between them. The CDR3 length is 15 residues. The DNA of the CDR3 is TGCAGTGCTAGCCCCCGGGACGCGGGGTCGGGTACGCAGTATTTT. This codes for CSASPRDAGSGTQYF.

This clonotype showed up many times. The chain uses TRBV27 and TRBJ2-5; no clear D gene. The V gene lost 8 bases and the J gene lost 5 bases, with 15 bases spanning the gap. The V gene's germline CDR1 is MNHEY and CDR2 SMNVEV (reference sequence). CDR3 length: 13 amino acids. The chain's CDR3 is CASPKVGMETQYF. The CDR3 DNA is TGTGCCAGCCCCAAGGTAGGGATGGAGACCCAGTACTTC.

CDR3 sequence: CASSASVEETQYF. The CDR3, as DNA: TGTGCCAGCAGTGCCAGCGTTGAGGAGACCCAGTACTTC. The J gene is TRBJ2-5, the V gene TRBV2, with unresolved D. V lost 4 bases, J lost 5 bases, and 11 bases lay in between. Germline lookup yields CDR1 SNHLY and CDR2 FYNNEI. The CDR3 sequence is 13 residues long.

This clonotype was counted only a few times. This CDR3 reads CASSLPSSGYSPLHF. DNA of the CDR3: TGTGCCAGCAGCTTACCCTCGTCTGGGTATTCACCCCTCCACTTT. V usage is TRBV7-2 and J usage is TRBJ1-6; no clear D. CDR1 and CDR2 from the germline V gene are SGHTA and FQGNSA. The CDR3 length is 15 residues. V lost 2 bases and J lost 8, with 13 bases in between.

This chain links TRBV7-3 with TRBJ1-5; D may be TRBD1 (5 bases). The CDR3 is made up of 18 amino acids. V was pared by 3 bases and J by 2 bases, with 20 bases between. The germline V gene has CDR1 SGHTA and CDR2 FQGTGA. The CDR3 reads CASSFGGGETGGNQPQHF. CDR3 coding DNA: TGTGCCAGCAGCTTCGGGGGTGGAGAAACAGGAGGCAATCAGCCCCAGCATTTT.

This clonotype turned up a few times. V is TRBV7-9 and J is TRBJ2-5; D gene ambiguous. CDR3 length: 16 residues. The V end lost 5 bases, the J end lost 4 bases, and 20 bases lay between the germline ends. Germline CDR1 and CDR2: SEHNR and FQNEAQ (reference sequence). The CDR3 sequence: CASSPPFRLLGETQYF. DNA of the CDR3: TGTGCCAGCAGCCCGCCCTTTCGACTCCTCGGAGAGACCCAGTACTTC.

This chain uses TRBV5-1 with TRBJ1-2, with D possibly TRBD1 on 5 matching bases. Germline V gene data show CDR1 as SGHRS and CDR2 as YFSETQ. The CDR3 extends over 16 amino acids. Trimming left V 2 bases short and J 3 bases short, with 17 bases between. Here the CDR3 reads CASSLWGSPDHYGYTF. CDR3 sequence (DNA): TGCGCCAGCAGCTTATGGGGGTCTCCTGATCACTATGGCTACACCTTC.

The CDR3 sequence: CASSPTASNEQFF. CDR3 DNA sequence: TGCGCCAGCAGCCCGACCGCATCCAATGAGCAGTTCTTC. The V and J genes are TRBV4-1 and TRBJ2-1; D not resolved. Germline V gene sequence: CDR1 MGHRA, CDR2 YSYEKL. The CDR3 runs to 13 residues. V was cut by 4 bases and J by 6 bases, with 10 bases left in between.

J is TRBJ2-5 and V is TRBV5-8; TRBD2 matches 12 bases. The germline CDR1 and CDR2 sequences are SGHTS and YDEGEE. V lost 0 bases, J lost 1 base, and 4 bases stayed unmatched. There are 17 residues in the CDR3. The CDR3 protein is CASSLGSSGGVQETQYF. In nucleotides, the CDR3 is TGTGCCAGCAGCTTGGGGTCTAGCGGGGGGGTCCAAGAGACCCAGTACTTC.

This clonotype has a handful of counts. This chain uses TRBV5-1 with TRBJ2-7; no clear D. Germline V gives CDR1 SGHRS, CDR2 YFSETQ. Trimming removed 4 bases at V and 3 bases at J, with 11 bases between. The CDR3 totals 13 residues. The chain's CDR3 is CASSPQIGYEQYF. The CDR3, as DNA: TGCGCCAGCAGCCCACAGATTGGCTACGAGCAGTACTTC.

In this sample, this clonotype turned up a few times. The chain uses TRBV12-3 or TRBV12-4 and TRBJ1-5; 7 nucleotides agree with TRBD1. J gave up 2 bases and V 8 bases, and 0 bases lay outside the gene matches. There are 12 residues in the CDR3. The CDR3, as DNA: TGTGCCAGCCAGGGGGGCAATCAGCCCCAGCATTTT. Encoded protein: CASQGGNQPQHF.

The chain employs TRBV12-3 or TRBV12-4 and TRBJ1-4; 9 nucleotides align to TRBD1. The CDR3 spans 15 residues. J gave up 5 bases and V 5 bases, and 6 bases lay outside the gene matches. The DNA for the CDR3 is TGTGCCAGCAGTCCGACAGGGGGTCGGAATGAAAAACTGTTTTTT. Its protein product is CASSPTGGRNEKLFF.